The T cell receptor (beta chain) under discussion was sequenced for a study of T cell changes during pregnancy in multiple sclerosis. The data were produced by immunoSEQ multiplex PCR, yet TCRdb's version contains in-frame clones alone and is incomplete. The sample lists 72,000 or so clones, 93% seen once, with roughly 2.5% in the top ten. The CDR3 loop spans 14 amino acids. Germline-derived CDR1 and CDR2 are MNHNY and SVGAGI (reference sequence). The junction had 2 bases not matched to a gene; V was cut back by 2 bases and J by 5 bases. The chain is built from TRBV6-6 and TRBJ2-1; 8 nucleotides match TRBD2. This receptor was obtained from a female donor with multiple sclerosis, enrolled in a pregnancy study. Here the sequenced sample was peripheral blood, taken in the second trimester of pregnancy. The DNA of the CDR3 is TGTGCCAGCAGTTACGGCGGGGGGAACAATGAGCAGTTCTTC. Its protein is CASSYGGGNNEQFF.